These T cell receptor beta chains were read from a single sample in a study of shared clonotypes between healthy human individuals. Only in-frame clones appear in the TCRdb table, and some are missing; sequencing was by immunoSEQ multiplex PCR. This table has under 750,000 clones, 72% appearing once. The specimen sequenced was memory CD4+ T cells sorted from blood. These receptors came from a woman between 25 and 40 years old in good health. Both conserved end residues are part of each CDR3. The D gene is left open where the match is weak. Clone size is stated in some rows and not others, as once, few, many or a class when expanded.

size	V	D	J	CDR3	DNA
few	TRBV7-9	TRBD2	TRBJ2-7	CASSGRLAGVQEQYF	TGTGCCAGCAGCGGTCGACTAGCGGGAGTACAAGAGCAGTACTTC
NA	TRBV2	NA	TRBJ2-1	CASSESGPYNEQFF	TGTGCCAGCAGTGAATCCGGCCCCTACAATGAGCAGTTCTTC
NA	TRBV28	NA	TRBJ2-7	CASSFPLGNYEQYF	TGTGCCAGCAGTTTTCCCTTGGGGAACTACGAGCAGTACTTC
NA	TRBV5-4	TRBD2	TRBJ2-1	CASSLVGLADNNEQFF	TGTGCCAGCAGCTTGGTGGGGCTAGCGGACAACAATGAGCAGTTCTTC
NA	TRBV21-1	NA	TRBJ2-7	CASSTYEQYF	TGTGCCAGCAGCACTTACGAGCAGTACTTC
NA	TRBV28	TRBD2	TRBJ2-7	CASSFSGRGRLEQYF	TGTGCCAGCAGTTTCAGTGGGAGGGGTCGGCTCGAGCAGTACTTC
NA	TRBV15	NA	TRBJ1-1	CATSRDLLAGATEAFF	TGTGCCACCAGCAGAGACCTATTGGCGGGGGCGACTGAAGCTTTCTTT
NA	TRBV5-1	TRBD2	TRBJ2-7	CASSLGGAGGTSEQYF	TGCGCCAGCAGCTTGGGGGGAGCGGGAGGGACTAGCGAGCAGTACTTC
NA	TRBV7-6	TRBD1	TRBJ2-7	CASSLAPTGNSYEQYF	TGTGCCAGCAGCTTAGCGCCGACAGGGAACTCCTACGAGCAGTACTTC
NA	TRBV28	TRBD2	TRBJ2-7	CASSSNRLAGGRAF	TGTGCCAGCAGTTCAAACCGACTAGCGGGAGGGAGGGCCTTC
NA	TRBV15	TRBD2	TRBJ2-1	CATSRDPTSGRSGNEQFF	TGTGCCACCAGCAGAGATCCGACTAGCGGGAGGAGTGGGAATGAGCAGTTCTTC
NA	TRBV15	NA	TRBJ2-1	CATSTRASYNEQFF	TGTGCCACCAGCACCAGGGCCTCCTACAATGAGCAGTTCTTC
NA	TRBV15	NA	TRBJ2-5	CATSREWGVQETQYF	TGTGCCACCAGCAGAGAGTGGGGGGTCCAAGAGACCCAGTACTTC